This T cell receptor (beta chain) was sequenced for a study of response to subunit inactivated influenza vaccine. This clonotype turned up a few times. Its antigen is not identified. Germline V CDR1 and CDR2: SGHTA, FQGNSA. V shed 3 bases, J shed 7 bases, and the junction held 7 bases outside the gene matches. The CDR3 runs 15 residues. One entry per CDR3 protein, called by TCRdb with MiXCR from the RT-PCR reads. This sample has a few hundred thousand distinct CDR3 sequences, with approximately 14% found just once. Study outcomes and limitations: The authors proposed limited new T cell recruitment per seasonal influenza vaccination.

The rearrangement uses TRBV7-2 and TRBJ2-7, with TRBD2 matching 12 bases. The receptor was isolated from a man aged 50 to 60 who received an inactivated influenza vaccine. The sample consisted of PBMCs from blood, taken less than 13 days after vaccination. The DNA for the CDR3 is TGTGCCAGCAGCTTGCCGGGACTAGCGGGTAGAGAGCAGTACTTC. This codes for CASSLPGLAGREQYF.